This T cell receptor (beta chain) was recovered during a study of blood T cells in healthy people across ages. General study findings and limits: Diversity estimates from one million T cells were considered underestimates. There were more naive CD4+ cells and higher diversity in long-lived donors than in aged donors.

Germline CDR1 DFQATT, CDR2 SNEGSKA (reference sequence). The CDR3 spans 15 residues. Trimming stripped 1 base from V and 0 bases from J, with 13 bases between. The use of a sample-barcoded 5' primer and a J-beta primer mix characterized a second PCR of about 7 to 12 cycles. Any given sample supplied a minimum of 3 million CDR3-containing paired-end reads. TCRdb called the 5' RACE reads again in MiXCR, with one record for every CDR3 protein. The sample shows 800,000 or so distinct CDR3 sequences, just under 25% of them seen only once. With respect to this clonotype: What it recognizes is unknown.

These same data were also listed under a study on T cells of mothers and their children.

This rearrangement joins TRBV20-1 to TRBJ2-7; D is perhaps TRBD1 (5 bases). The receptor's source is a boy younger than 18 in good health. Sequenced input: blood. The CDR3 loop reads CSARVLADSSYEQYF. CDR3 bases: TGCAGTGCTAGAGTTTTGGCCGACAGCTCCTACGAGCAGTACTTC.